The rows below give T cell receptor beta chains drawn from one sample of a study of regulatory T cells in long-lasting Graves disease. MiXCR, run by TCRdb on the multiplex PCR reads, gives a single entry per CDR3 protein. Among about 660,000 distinct CDR3 sequences listed, 25% to 35% were seen once. Sequenced material: peripheral blood mononuclear cells (PBMCs), taken when the disease was refractory, from a patient treated with antithyroid drugs. Every receptor here comes from a female donor with Graves disease. Each CDR3 is given with its conserved first and last residue. The order of the fields is V gene, D gene, clone size, J gene, CDR3 protein, CDR3 DNA. A D gene is named only where the DNA matches it firmly. Only some rows state a clone size, as once, few, many or a class for expanded clones.

>TRBV7-3|-|-|TRBJ2-3
CTSSLTITDTQYF
TGTACCAGCAGCTTGACCATCACAGATACGCAGTATTTT
>TRBV19|-|-|TRBJ1-5
CASRPRPGFGQPQHF
TGTGCCAGTAGGCCGCGTCCGGGATTTGGGCAGCCCCAGCATTTT
>TRBV6-1|TRBD1|-|TRBJ1-2
CASRGTAIHVYGYTF
TGTGCCAGCAGGGGGACAGCCATTCATGTCTATGGCTACACCTTC
>TRBV27|-|-|TRBJ1-2
CASSYSPGGFYGYTF
TGTGCCAGCAGTTACTCCCCCGGGGGATTCTACGGCTACACCTTC
>TRBV19|-|-|TRBJ1-4
CASRNKGHEKLFF
TGTGCCAGTAGAAATAAGGGGCATGAAAAACTGTTTTTT
>TRBV5-1|-|few|TRBJ1-2
CASSLRNSLYGYTF
TGCGCCAGCAGCTTGAGGAACAGCCTCTATGGCTACACCTTC
>TRBV10-3|TRBD1|-|TRBJ1-2
CAIMGQGAGGYTF
TGTGCCATCATGGGACAGGGGGCCGGTGGCTACACCTTC
>TRBV19|-|-|TRBJ2-7
CASSMQSLQTYEQYF
TGTGCCAGTAGTATGCAGTCACTTCAAACCTACGAGCAGTACTTC
>TRBV15|TRBD1|-|TRBJ1-6
CATSRATRDRARSPLHF
TGTGCCACCAGCAGAGCCACCAGGGACAGGGCGAGGTCACCCCTCCACTTT
>TRBV5-1|-|-|TRBJ2-3
CASSLAEPRTDTQYF
TGCGCCAGCAGCTTGGCAGAACCACGCACAGATACGCAGTATTTT
>TRBV19|-|few|TRBJ1-5
CASSMELQGLANQPQHF
TGTGCCAGTAGTATGGAGCTACAGGGTTTAGCAAATCAGCCCCAGCATTTT
>TRBV20-1|-|many|TRBJ2-4
CSALAVSKNIQYF
TGCAGTGCTTTAGCTGTATCCAAAAACATTCAGTACTTC